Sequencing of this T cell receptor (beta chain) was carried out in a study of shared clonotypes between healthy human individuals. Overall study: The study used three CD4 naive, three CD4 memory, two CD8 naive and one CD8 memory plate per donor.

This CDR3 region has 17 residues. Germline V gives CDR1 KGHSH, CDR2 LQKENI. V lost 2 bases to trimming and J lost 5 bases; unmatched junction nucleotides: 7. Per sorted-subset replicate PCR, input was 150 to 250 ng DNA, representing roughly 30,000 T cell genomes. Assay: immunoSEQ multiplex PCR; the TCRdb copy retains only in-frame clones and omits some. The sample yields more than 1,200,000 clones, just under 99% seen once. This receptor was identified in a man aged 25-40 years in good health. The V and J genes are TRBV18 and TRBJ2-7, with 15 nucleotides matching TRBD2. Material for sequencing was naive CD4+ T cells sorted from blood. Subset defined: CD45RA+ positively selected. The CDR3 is CASSPIGLAGGPHEQYF. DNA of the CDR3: TGTGCCAGCTCACCAATTGGACTAGCGGGAGGGCCCCACGAGCAGTACTTC.